Reported below is one TCR beta chain. Its antigen is currently unknown. This entry belongs to a study of Ad26.COV2.S vaccination and SARS-CoV-2 variants. Study-level points and caveats: Vaccine and placebo groups showed comparable non-spike TCR breadth. Vaccine recipients surpassed placebo recipients in spike-specific TCR breadth. Reportedly, after vaccination the spike-specific CD8+ and CD4+ T cell responses displayed substantial breadth.

Libraries were prepared by immunoSEQ multiplex PCR; TCRdb keeps only in-frame clonotypes and omits some of them. Among 400,000 to 450,000 clones listed, approximately 90% were seen once. The treatment denotes: roughly 18 received Ad26.COV2.S at low or high dose, single or two shots; a few received placebo; per-sample allocation not given. Sampling was performed 63 days after the first vaccine or placebo injection. Donation came from an adult in Boston who was aged 18-55 years. CDR3 length: 13 amino acids. The V end was cut by 3 bases, the J end by 1 base, with 7 bases between. Germline V gene sequence: CDR1 MGHDK, CDR2 SYGVNS.

This chain links TRBV25-1 with TRBJ2-7; D is uncertain. The receptor was derived from a person aged 18-60 years who received the Ad26.COV2.S COVID-19 vaccine or a placebo. The sample consisted of peripheral blood, taken in a trial of Ad26.COV2.S vaccine versus placebo. The CDR3 loop is CASSDSPSYEQYF. CDR3 nucleotides: TGTGCCAGCAGTGACAGCCCGTCCTACGAGCAGTACTTC.